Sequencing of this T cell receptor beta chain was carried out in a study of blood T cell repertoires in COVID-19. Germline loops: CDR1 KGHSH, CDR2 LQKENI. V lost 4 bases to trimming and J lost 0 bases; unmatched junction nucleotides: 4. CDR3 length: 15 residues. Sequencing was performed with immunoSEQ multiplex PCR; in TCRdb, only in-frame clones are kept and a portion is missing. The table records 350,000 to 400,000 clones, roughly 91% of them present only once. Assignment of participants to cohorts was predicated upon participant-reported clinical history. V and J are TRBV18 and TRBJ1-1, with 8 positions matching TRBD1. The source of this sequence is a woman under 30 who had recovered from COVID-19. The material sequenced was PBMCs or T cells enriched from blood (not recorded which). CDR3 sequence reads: CASSLPGGLNTEAFF. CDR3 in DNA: TGTGCCAGCTCACTCCCAGGGGGCTTGAACACTGAAGCTTTCTTT.